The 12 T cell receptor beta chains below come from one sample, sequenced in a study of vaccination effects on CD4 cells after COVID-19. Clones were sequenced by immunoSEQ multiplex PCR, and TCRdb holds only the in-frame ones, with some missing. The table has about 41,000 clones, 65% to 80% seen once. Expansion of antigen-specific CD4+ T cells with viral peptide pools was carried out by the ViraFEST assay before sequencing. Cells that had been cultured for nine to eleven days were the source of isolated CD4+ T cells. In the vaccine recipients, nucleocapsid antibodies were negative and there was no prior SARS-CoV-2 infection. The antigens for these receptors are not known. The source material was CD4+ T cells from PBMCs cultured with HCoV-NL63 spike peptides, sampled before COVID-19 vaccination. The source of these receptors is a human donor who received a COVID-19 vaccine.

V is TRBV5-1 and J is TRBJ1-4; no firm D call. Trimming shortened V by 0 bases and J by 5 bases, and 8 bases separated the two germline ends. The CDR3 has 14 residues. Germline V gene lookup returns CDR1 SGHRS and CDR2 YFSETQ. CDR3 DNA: TGCGCCAGCAGCTTGGCTGGAACGAATGAAAAACTGTTTTTT. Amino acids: CASSLAGTNEKLFF.

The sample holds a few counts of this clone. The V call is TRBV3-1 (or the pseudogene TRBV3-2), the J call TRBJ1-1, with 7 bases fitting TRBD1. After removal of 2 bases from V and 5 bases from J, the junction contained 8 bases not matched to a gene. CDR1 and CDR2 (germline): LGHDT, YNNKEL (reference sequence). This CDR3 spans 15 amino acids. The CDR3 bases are TGTGCCAGCAGCCAAACAGGGGCCGCCCGGACTGAAGCTTTCTTT. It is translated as CASSQTGAARTEAFF.

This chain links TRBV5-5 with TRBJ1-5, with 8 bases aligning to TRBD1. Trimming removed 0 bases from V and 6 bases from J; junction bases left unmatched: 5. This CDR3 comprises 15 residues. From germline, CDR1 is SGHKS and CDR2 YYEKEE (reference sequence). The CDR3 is CASSLAGGAGQPQHF. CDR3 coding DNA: TGTGCCAGCAGCTTGGCAGGGGGCGCGGGTCAGCCCCAGCATTTT.

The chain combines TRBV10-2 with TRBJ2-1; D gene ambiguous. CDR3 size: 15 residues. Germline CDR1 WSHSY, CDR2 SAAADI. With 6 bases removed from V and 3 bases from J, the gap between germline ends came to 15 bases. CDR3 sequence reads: CASSLRTAFYNEQFF. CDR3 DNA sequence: TGCGCCAGCAGCCTTCGGACGGCGTTCTACAATGAGCAGTTCTTC.

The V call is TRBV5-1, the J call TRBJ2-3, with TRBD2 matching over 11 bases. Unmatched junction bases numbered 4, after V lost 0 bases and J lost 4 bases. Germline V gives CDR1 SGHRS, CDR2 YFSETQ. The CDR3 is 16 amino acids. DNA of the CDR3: TGCGCCAGCAGCTTGGGGGCTAGCGGGGGGCCAGATACGCAGTATTTT. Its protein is CASSLGASGGPDTQYF.

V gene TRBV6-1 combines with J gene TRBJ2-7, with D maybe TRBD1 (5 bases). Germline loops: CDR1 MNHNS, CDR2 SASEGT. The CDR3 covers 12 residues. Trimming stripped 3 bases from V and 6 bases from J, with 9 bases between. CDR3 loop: CASSDRVAEQYV. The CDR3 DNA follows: TGTGCCAGCAGTGACAGGGTCGCCGAGCAGTACGTC.

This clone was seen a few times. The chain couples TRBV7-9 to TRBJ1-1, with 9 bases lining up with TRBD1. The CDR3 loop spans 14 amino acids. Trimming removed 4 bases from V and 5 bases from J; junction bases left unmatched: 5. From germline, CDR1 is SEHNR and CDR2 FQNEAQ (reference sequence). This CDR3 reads CASSWTGDRTEAFF. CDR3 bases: TGTGCCAGCAGCTGGACAGGGGATCGGACTGAAGCTTTCTTT.

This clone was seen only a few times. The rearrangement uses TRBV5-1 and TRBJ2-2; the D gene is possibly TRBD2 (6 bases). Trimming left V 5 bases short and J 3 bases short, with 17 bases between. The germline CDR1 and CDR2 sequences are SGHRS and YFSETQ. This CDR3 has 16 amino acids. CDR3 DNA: TGCGCCAGCAGAATCACAGCGGGCTTCGACACCGGGGAGCTGTTTTTT. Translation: CASRITAGFDTGELFF.

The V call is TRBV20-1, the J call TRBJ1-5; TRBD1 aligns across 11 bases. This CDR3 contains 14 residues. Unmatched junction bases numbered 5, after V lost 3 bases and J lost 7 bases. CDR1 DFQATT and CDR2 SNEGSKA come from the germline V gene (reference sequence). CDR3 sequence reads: CSASGTGGRQPQHF. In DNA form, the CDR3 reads TGCAGTGCTAGTGGGACAGGGGGTCGGCAGCCCCAGCATTTT.

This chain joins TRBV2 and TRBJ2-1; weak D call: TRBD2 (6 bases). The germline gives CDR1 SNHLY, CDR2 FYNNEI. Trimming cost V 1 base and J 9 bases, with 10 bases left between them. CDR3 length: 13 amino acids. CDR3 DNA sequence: TGTGCCAGCAGTGAAGAGGGGAGGACTGAGCAGTTCTTC. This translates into CASSEEGRTEQFF.

As DNA, the CDR3 is TGTGCCAGCAGCTTAGCTGTAGGACAGATAAATTCACCCCTCCACTTT. Its protein is CASSLAVGQINSPLHF. The gene calls are TRBV7-8 and TRBJ1-6, with a possible D match to TRBD1 (6 bases). Germline loops: CDR1 SGHVS, CDR2 FQNEAQ. The CDR3 spans 16 residues. V was trimmed by 0 bases and J by 7 bases, leaving 13 bases between them.

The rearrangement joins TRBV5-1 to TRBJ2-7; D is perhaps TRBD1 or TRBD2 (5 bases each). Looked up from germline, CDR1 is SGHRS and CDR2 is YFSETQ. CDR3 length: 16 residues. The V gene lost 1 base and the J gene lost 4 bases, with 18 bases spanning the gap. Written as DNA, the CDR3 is TGCGCCAGCAGCTTGATGTCGGGGCGAGAACTTTACGAGCAGTACGTC. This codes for CASSLMSGRELYEQYV.